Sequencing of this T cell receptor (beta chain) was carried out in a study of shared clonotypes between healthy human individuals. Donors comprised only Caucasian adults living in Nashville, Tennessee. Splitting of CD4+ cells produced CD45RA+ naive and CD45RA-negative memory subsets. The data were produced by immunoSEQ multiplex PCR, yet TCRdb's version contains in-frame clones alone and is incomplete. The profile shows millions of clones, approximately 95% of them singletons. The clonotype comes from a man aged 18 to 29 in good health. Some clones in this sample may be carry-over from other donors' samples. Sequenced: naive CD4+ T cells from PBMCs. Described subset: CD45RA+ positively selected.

The CDR3 here is CASSQGSGRSYNEQFF. CDR3 nucleotide sequence: TGTGCCAGCAGCCAAGGTAGCGGGCGCTCCTACAATGAGCAGTTCTTC. The J gene is TRBJ2-1, the V gene TRBV4-2; TRBD2 matches at 7 bases. The junction had 3 bases not matched to a gene; V was cut back by 1 base and J by 0 bases. This CDR3 comprises 16 residues. Germline assignment: CDR1 LGHNA and CDR2 YNFKEQ.